The 3 T cell receptor beta chains listed next were all sequenced from one sample in a study of shared clonotypes between healthy human individuals. Measured with immunoSEQ multiplex PCR; TCRdb has only the in-frame clones, and not every one. The sample lists roughly 1.5 million clones; around 98% were seen once. The source material was naive CD4+ T cells sorted from blood. Subset here: CD45RA+ positively selected. These TCRs come from a man aged 25-45 years in good health.

V and J are TRBV4-1 and TRBJ1-4; D may be TRBD1 (5 bases). The CDR3 is 15 residues long. V was pared by 0 bases and J by 8 bases, with 13 bases between. Per the germline V gene, CDR1 is MGHRA and CDR2 is YSYEKL. As DNA, the CDR3 is TGCGCCAGCAGCCAAGAAGGGCAGGGAAAGGAAAAACTGTTTTTT. This sequence encodes CASSQEGQGKEKLFF.

The chain carries TRBV10-3 and TRBJ2-2; D unclear. The CDR3 totals 13 residues. Trimming stripped 3 bases from V and 5 bases from J, with 7 bases between. Germline V gene lookup returns CDR1 ENHRY and CDR2 SYGVKD. The CDR3 DNA reads as TGTGCCATCAGTGAAAGGAGAACCGGGGAGCTGTTTTTT. Protein product: CAISERRTGELFF.

The chain combines TRBV2 with TRBJ1-5; no definite D call. This CDR3 contains 15 residues. Germline CDR1 SNHLY, CDR2 FYNNEI. Trimming took 4 bases from V and 6 from J, leaving 16 bases between them. In DNA, the CDR3 is TGTGCCAGCAGTGCAGGCCCGATAGTCGGTCAGCCCCAGCATTTT. As protein: CASSAGPIVGQPQHF.